This TCR beta chain was sequenced during a study of T cell repertoires in cytomegalovirus infection. For the study at large: Public TCR beta signature analysis indicated the presence of both CMV infection and matching HLA type.

This clonotype was seen repeatedly, ten times or more. TCRdb processed the reads anew with MiXCR; each CDR3 protein has one entry. The sample carries about 300,000 distinct CDR3 sequences, about 26% recorded once. V shed 3 bases and J 5 bases; nucleotides not matched to a gene: 12. There are 16 residues in the CDR3. The germline V gene encodes CDR1 SGHTA and CDR2 FQGNSA. The sequenced material came from PBMCs. This rearrangement joins TRBV7-2 to TRBJ2-5; 7 bases agree with TRBD2. The sequence was collected from a human donor in good health (CMV status not recorded). Some clones in this sample may be carry-over from other donors' samples. The CDR3 spells CASSFTAIGRRETQYF. The CDR3 coding sequence is TGTGCCAGCAGCTTCACAGCCATCGGGAGGAGGGAGACCCAGTACTTC.